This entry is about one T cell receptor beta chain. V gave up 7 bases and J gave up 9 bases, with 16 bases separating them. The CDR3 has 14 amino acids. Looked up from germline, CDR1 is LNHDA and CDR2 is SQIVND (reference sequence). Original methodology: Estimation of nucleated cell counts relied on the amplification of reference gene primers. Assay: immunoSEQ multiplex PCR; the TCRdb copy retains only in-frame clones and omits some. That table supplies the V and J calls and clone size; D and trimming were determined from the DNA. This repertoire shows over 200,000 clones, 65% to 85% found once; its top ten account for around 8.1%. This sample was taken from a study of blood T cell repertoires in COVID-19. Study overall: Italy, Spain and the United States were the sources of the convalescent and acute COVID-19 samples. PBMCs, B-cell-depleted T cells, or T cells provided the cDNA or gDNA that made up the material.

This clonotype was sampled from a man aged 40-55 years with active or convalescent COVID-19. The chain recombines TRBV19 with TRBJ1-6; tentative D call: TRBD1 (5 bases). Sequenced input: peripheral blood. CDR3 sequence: CASTTGTKGSPLHF. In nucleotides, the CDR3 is TGTGCCAGTACCACCGGGACTAAAGGTTCACCCCTCCACTTT.